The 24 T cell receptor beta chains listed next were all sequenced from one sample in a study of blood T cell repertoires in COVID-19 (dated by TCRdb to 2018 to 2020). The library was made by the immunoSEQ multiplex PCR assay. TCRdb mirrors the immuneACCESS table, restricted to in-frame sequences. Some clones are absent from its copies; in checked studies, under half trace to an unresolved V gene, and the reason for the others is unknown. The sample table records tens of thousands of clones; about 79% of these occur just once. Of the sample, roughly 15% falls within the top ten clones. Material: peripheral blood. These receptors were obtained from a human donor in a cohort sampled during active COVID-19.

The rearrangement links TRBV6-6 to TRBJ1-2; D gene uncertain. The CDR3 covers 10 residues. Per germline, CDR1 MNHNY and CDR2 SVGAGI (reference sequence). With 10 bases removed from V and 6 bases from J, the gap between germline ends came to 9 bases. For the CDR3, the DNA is TGTGCCACCTCTTATGATGGCTACACCTTC. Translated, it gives CATSYDGYTF.

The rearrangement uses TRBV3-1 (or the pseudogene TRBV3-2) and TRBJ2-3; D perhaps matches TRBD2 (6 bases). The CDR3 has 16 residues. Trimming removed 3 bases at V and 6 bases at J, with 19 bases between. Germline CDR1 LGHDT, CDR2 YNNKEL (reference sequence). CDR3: CASSQGMWRGDDTQYF. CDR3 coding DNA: TGTGCCAGCAGCCAGGGCATGTGGAGGGGCGACGATACGCAGTATTTT.

The CDR3 is CASSYYEGDEQFF. CDR3 nucleotides: TGTGCCAGCAGTTATTACGAAGGGGATGAGCAGTTCTTC. The rearrangement links TRBV6-2 or TRBV6-3 to TRBJ2-1, with D possibly TRBD1 on 5 matching bases. The CDR3 has 13 amino acids. Per germline, CDR1 MNHEY and CDR2 SVGEGT. V shed 3 bases and J shed 8 bases, with 11 bases lying between them.

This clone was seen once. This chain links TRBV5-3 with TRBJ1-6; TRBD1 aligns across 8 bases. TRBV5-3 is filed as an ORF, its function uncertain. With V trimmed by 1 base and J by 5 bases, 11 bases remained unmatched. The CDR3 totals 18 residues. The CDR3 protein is CARSLRLSGTGDNSPLHF. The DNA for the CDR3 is TGTGCCAGAAGCTTGAGATTATCCGGGACAGGAGATAATTCACCCCTCCACTTT.

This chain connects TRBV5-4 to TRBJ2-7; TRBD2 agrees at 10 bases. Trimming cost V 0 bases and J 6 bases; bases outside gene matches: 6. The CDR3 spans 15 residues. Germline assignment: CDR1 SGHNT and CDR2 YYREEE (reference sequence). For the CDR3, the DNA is TGTGCCAGCAGCTTGGAGCGGGGGGGCCCGGGCGAGCAGTACTTC. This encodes CASSLERGGPGEQYF. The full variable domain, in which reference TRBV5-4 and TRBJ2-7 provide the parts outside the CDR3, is ETGVTQSPTHLIKTRGQQVTLRCSSQSGHNTVSWYQQALGQGPQFIFQYYREEENGRGNFPPRFSGLQFPNYSSELNVNALELDDSALYLCASSLERGGPGEQYFGPGTRLTVT.

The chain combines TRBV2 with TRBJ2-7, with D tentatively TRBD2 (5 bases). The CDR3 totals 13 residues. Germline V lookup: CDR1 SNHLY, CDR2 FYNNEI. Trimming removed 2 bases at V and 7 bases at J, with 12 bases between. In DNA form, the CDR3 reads TGTGCCAGCAGTGAATATAGCGTCGAGGAGCAGTACGTC. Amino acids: CASSEYSVEEQYV.

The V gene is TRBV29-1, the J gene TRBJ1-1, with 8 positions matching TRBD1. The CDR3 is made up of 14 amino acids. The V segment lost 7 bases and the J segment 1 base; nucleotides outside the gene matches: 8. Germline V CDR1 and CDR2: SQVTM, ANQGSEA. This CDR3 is CSAHRGLGNTEAFF. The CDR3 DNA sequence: TGCAGCGCGCACAGGGGGTTAGGGAACACTGAAGCTTTCTTT.

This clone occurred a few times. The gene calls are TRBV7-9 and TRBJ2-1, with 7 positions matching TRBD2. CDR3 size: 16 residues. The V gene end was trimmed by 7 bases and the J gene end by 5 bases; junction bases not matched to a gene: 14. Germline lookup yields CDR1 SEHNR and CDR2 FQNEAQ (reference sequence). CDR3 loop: CASNPWSGGSDNEQFF. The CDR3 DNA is TGTGCCAGCAATCCCTGGTCGGGCGGGAGCGACAATGAGCAGTTCTTC.

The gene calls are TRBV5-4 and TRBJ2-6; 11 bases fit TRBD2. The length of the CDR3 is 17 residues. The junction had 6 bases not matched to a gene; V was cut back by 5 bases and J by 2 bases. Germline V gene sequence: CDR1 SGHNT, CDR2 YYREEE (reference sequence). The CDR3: CASRKTSGDAGANVLTF. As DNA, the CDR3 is TGTGCCAGCAGGAAGACTAGCGGGGACGCTGGGGCCAACGTCCTGACTTTC.

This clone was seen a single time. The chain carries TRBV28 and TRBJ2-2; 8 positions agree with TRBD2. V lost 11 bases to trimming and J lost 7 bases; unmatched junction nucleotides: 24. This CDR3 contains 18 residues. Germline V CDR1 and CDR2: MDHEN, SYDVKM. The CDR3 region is CARRRRLRGGAMNGELFF. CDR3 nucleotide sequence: TGTGCCCGCCGCCGGCGGCTACGGGGGGGCGCGATGAACGGGGAGCTGTTTTTT.

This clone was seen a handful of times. The CDR3 DNA reads TGTGCCAGCAGGTGGGGGGGGCCCGGAGAAGCTTTCTTT. As protein: CASRWGGPGEAFF. This chain uses TRBV2 with TRBJ1-1; D is possibly TRBD1 (6 bases). Germline V lookup: CDR1 SNHLY, CDR2 FYNNEI. CDR3 size: 13 residues. The V end lost 6 bases, the J end lost 8 bases, and 16 bases lay between the germline ends.

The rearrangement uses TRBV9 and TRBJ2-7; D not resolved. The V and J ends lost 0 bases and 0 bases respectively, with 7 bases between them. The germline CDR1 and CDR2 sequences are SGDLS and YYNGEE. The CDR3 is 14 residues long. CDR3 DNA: TGTGCCAGCAGCGTAGGTCGGGTCTCCTACGAGCAGTACTTC. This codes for CASSVGRVSYEQYF. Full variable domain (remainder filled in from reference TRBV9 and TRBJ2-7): DSGVTQTPKHLITATGQRVTLRCSPRSGDLSVYWYQQSLDQGLQFLIQYYNGEERAKGNILERFSAQQFPDLHSELNLSSLELGDSALYFCASSVGRVSYEQYFGPGTRLTVT.

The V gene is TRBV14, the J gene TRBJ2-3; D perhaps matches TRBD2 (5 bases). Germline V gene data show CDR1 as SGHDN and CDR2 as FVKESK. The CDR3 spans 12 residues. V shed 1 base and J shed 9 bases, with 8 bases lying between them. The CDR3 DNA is TGTGCCAGCAGCCAAGGGAGGTGGACGCAGTATTTT. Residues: CASSQGRWTQYF. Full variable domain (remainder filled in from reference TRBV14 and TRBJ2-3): EAGVTQFPSHSVIEKGQTVTLRCDPISGHDNLYWYRRVMGKEIKFLLHFVKESKQDESGMPNNRFLAERTGGTYSTLKVQPAELEDSGVYFCASSQGRWTQYFGPGTRLTVL.

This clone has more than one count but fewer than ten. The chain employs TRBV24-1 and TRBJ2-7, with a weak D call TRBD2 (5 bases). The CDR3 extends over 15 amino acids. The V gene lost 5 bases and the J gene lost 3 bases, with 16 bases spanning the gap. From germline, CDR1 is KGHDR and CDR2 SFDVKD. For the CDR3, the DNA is TGTGCCACCAGTGTAACAGCCGGGATATTCTACGAGCAGTACGTC. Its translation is CATSVTAGIFYEQYV.

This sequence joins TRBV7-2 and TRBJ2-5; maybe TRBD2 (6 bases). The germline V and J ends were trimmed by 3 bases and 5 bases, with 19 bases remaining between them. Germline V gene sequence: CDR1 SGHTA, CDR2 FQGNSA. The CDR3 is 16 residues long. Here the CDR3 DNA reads TGTGCCAGCAGCTTGTCCGGGACTGCGGCGTATGAGACCCAGTACTTC. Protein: CASSLSGTAAYETQYF.

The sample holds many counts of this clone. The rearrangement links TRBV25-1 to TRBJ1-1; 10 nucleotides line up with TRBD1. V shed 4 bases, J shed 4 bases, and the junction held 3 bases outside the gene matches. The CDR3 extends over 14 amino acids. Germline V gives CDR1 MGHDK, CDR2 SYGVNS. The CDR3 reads CASSVGQGGTEAFF. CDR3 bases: TGTGCCAGCAGTGTCGGACAGGGGGGCACTGAAGCTTTCTTT.

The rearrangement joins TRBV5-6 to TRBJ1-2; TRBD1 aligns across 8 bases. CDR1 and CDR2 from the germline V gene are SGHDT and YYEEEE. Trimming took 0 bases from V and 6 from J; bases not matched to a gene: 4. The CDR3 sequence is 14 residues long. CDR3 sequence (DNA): TGTGCCAGCAGCTTGGCAGGGGGCGGAGATGGCTACACCTTC. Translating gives CASSLAGGGDGYTF.

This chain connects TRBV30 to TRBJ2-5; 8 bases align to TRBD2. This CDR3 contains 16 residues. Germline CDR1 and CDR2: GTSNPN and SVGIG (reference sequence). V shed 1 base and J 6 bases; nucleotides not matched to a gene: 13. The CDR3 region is CAWSDDRKRGLKTQYF. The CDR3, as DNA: TGTGCCTGGAGTGACGACCGGAAGCGGGGGCTAAAGACCCAGTACTTC.

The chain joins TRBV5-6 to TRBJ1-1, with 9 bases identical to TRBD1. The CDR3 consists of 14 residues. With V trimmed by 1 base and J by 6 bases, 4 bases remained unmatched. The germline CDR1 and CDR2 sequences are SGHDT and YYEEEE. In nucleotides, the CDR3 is TGTGCCAGCAGCTTGCGGGACAGGGTCCCTGAAGCTTTCTTT. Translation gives CASSLRDRVPEAFF.

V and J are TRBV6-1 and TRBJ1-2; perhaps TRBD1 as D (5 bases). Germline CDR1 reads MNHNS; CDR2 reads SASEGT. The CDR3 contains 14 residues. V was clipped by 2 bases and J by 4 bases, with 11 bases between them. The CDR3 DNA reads TGTGCCAGCAGTGAATTCAGGGTAATCTATGGCTACACCTTC. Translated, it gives CASSEFRVIYGYTF.

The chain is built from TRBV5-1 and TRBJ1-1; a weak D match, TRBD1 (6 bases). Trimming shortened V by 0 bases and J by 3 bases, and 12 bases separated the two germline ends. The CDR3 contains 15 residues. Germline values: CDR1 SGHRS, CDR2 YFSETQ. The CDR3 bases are TGCGCCAGCAGCTTGGTCGGGGGGCCTTACACTGAAGCTTTCTTT. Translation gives CASSLVGGPYTEAFF. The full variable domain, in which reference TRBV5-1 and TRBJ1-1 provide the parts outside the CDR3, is KAGVTQTPRYLIKTRGQQVTLSCSPISGHRSVSWYQQTPGQGLQFLFEYFSETQRNKGNFPGRFSGRQFSNSRSEMNVSTLELGDSALYLCASSLVGGPYTEAFFGQGTRLTVV.

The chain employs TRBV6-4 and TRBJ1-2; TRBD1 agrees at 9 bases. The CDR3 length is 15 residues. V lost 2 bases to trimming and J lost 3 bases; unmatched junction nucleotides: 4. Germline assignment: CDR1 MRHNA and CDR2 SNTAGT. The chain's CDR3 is CASSDGTGGDYGYTF. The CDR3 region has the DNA TGTGCCAGCAGTGACGGAACAGGGGGCGACTATGGCTACACCTTC.

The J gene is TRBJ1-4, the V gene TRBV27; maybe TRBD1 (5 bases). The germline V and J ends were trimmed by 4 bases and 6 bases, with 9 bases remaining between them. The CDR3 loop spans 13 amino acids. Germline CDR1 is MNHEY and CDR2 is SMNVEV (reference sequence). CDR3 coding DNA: TGTGCCAGCAGTTCAATAGGGGATGAAAAACTGTTTTTT. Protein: CASSSIGDEKLFF.

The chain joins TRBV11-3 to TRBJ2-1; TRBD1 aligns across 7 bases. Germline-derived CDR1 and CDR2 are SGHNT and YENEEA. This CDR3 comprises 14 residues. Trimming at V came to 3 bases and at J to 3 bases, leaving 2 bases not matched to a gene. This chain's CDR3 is CASSLGDSYNEQFF. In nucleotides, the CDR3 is TGTGCCAGCAGCTTGGGGGACAGCTACAATGAGCAGTTCTTC.